This T cell receptor beta chain was obtained from a study of blood T cell repertoires in COVID-19. Background on the study: Acute-phase and convalescent COVID-19 samples originated in the United States, Italy and Spain.

Trimming stripped 4 bases from V and 3 bases from J, with 13 bases between. Germline loops: CDR1 SNHLY, CDR2 FYNNEI. The CDR3 runs to 14 residues. Data came from immunoSEQ multiplex PCR; TCRdb stores just in-frame clones and leaves some out. The sample includes about 300,000 clones, around 88% of them seen just once. The source is a woman aged 30 to 39 who had recovered from COVID-19. The chain recombines TRBV2 with TRBJ2-7, with TRBD1 as a possible D gene (6 bases). Material for sequencing was peripheral blood. The CDR3 loop is CASSVYRAGYEQYF. The CDR3 DNA sequence: TGTGCCAGCAGTGTATACAGGGCCGGCTACGAGCAGTACTTC.